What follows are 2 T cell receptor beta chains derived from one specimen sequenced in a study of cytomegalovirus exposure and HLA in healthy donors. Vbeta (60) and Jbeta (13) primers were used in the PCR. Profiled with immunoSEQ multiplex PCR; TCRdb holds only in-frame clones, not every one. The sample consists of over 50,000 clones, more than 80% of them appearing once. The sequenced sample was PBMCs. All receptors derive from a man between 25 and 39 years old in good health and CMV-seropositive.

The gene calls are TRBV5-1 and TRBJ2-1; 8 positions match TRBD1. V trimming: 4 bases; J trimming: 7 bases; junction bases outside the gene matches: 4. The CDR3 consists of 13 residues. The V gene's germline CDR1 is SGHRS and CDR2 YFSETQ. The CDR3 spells CASSHDRGNEQFF. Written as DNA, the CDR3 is TGCGCCAGCAGCCATGACAGGGGAAATGAGCAGTTCTTC.

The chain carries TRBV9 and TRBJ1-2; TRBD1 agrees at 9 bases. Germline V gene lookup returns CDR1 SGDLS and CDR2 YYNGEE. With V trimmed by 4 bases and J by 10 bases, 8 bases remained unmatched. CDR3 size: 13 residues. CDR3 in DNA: TGTGCCAGCAGCCCCGGGACAGGGAGTGCCTACACCTTC. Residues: CASSPGTGSAYTF. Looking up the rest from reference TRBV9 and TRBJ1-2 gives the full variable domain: DSGVTQTPKHLITATGQRVTLRCSPRSGDLSVYWYQQSLDQGLQFLIQYYNGEERAKGNILERFSAQQFPDLHSELNLSSLELGDSALYFCASSPGTGSAYTFGSGTRLTVV.